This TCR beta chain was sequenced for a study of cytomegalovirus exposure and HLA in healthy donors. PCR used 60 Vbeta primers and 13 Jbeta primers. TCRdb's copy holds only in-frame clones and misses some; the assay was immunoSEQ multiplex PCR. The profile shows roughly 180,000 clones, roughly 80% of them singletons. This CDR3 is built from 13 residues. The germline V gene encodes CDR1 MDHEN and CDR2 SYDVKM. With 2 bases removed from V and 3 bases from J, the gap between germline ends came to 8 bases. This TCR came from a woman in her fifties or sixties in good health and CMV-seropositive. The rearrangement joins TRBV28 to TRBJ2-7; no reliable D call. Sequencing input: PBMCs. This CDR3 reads CASSLGPFYEQYF. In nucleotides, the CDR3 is TGTGCCAGCAGTTTAGGGCCTTTCTACGAGCAGTACTTC.